Included here is one T cell receptor beta chain sequence, with context. Its specificity is not known. The data were taken from a study of shared clonotypes between healthy human individuals. About the research overall: Donors had three CD4 naive, three CD4 memory, two CD8 naive and one CD8 memory plate apiece.

Researchers ran the assay at a deep level. Clones were read by immunoSEQ multiplex PCR, and TCRdb kept only the in-frame ones, dropping some. This sample has some 2,000,000 clones, with about 94% found just once. Findings of the study overall: Rarefaction demonstrated incomplete sorted-subset sequencing despite large depth.

There are 15 residues in the CDR3. Unmatched junction bases numbered 8, after V lost 4 bases and J lost 2 bases. Germline lookup yields CDR1 SEHNR and CDR2 FQNEAQ (reference sequence). Naive CD8 isolation took CD45RO-negative cells positively selected for CCR7 and excluded terminally differentiated effector memory CD45RA+ cells. This sequence originates from a man aged 18 to 29 in good health. This chain links TRBV7-9 with TRBJ2-7; 7 bases match TRBD2. Sample: naive CD8+ T cells sorted from blood. For the CDR3, the DNA is TGTGCCAGCAGCTCCAGACTAGCTGCTACCTACGAGCAGTACTTC. Translation: CASSSRLAATYEQYF.